This T cell receptor (beta chain) was recovered during a study of beta chain features in type 1 diabetes. The entirety of the isolated RNA underwent reverse transcription, so expressed TCRB transcripts were sequenced. Only in-frame clones appear in the TCRdb table, and some are missing; sequencing was by immunoSEQ multiplex PCR. Among around 310,000 clones listed, 11% were seen once. Sampling consisted of one heparinised blood draw per donor, averaging roughly 0.12 L. Germline assignment: CDR1 MNHEY and CDR2 SVGAGI. Deletions cut 6 bases from V and 3 bases from J, with 9 bases between. CDR3 size: 13 residues.

The receptor was derived from a woman aged 30 to 39 in good health. V and J are TRBV6-5 and TRBJ2-4, with D possibly matching TRBD1 (6 bases). Material: naive CD4+ T cells from blood. In DNA, the CDR3 is TGTGCCAGCAGGATGACAGGCAAAAACATTCAGTACTTC. It encodes CASRMTGKNIQYF.